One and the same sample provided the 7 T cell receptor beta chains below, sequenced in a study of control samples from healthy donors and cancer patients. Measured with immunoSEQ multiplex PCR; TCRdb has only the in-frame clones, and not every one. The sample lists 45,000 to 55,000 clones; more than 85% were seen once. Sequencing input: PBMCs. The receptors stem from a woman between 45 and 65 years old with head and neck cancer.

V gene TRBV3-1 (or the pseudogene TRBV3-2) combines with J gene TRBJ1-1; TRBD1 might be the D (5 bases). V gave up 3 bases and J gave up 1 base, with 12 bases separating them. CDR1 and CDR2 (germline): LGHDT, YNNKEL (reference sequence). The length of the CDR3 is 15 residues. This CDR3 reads CASSQGLIKNTEAFF. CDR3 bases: TGTGCCAGCAGCCAGGGACTCATTAAGAACACTGAAGCTTTCTTT.

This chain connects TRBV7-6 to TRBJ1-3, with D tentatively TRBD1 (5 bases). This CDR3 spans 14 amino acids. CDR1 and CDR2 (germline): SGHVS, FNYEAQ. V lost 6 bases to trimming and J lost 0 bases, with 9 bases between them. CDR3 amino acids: CASSSGSSGNTIYF. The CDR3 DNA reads TGTGCCAGCAGTTCAGGGTCCTCTGGAAACACCATATATTTT.

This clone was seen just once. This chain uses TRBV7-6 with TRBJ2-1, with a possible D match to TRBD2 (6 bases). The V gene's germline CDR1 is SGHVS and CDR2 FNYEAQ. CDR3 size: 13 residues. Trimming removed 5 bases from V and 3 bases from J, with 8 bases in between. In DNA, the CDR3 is TGTGCCAGCAGCGGCGGGGTCTACAATGAGCAGTTCTTC. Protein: CASSGGVYNEQFF.

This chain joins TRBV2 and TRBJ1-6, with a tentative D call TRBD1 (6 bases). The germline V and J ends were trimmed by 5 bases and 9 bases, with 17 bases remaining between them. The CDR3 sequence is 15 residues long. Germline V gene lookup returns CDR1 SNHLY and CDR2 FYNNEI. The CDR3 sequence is CASSYRDVAISPLHF. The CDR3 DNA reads TGTGCCAGCAGTTACAGGGACGTAGCCATTTCACCCCTCCACTTT.

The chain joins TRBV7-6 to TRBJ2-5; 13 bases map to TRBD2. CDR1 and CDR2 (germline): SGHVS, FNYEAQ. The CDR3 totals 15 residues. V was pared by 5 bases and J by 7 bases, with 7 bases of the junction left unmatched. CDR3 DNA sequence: TGTGCCAGCAGCCTAGGGACTAGCGGGGAGGGGACCCAGTACTTC. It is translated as CASSLGTSGEGTQYF.

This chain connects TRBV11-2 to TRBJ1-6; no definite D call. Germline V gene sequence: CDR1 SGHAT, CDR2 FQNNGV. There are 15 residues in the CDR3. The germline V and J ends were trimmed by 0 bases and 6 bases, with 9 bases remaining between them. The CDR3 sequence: CASSLETEVNSPLHF. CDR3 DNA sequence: TGTGCCAGCAGCTTAGAGACGGAAGTTAATTCACCCCTCCACTTT.

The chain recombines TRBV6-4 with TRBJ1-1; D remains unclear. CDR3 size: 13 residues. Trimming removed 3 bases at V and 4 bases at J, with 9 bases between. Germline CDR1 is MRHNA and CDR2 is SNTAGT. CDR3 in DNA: TGTGCCAGCAGTGATGAGGAAGGCACTGAAGCTTTCTTT. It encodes CASSDEEGTEAFF.